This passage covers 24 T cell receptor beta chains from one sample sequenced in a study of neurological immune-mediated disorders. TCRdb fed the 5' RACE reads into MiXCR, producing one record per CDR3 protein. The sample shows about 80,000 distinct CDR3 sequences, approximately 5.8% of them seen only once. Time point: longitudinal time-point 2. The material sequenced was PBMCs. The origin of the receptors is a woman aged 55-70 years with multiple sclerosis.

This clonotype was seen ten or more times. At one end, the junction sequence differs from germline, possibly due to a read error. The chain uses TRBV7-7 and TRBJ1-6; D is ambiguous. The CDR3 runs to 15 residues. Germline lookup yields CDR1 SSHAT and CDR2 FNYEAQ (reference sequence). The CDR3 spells CASTISKGRTSPLHF. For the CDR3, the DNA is TGTGCTAGCACTATCTCCAAGGGAAGGACTTCACCCCTCCACTTT. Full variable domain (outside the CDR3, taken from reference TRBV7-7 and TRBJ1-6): GAGVSQSPRYKVTKRGQDVTLRCDPISSHATLYWYQQALGQGPEFLTYFNYEAQPDKSGLPSDRFSAERPEGSISTLTIQRTEQRDSAMYRCASTISKGRTSPLHFGNGTRLTVT.

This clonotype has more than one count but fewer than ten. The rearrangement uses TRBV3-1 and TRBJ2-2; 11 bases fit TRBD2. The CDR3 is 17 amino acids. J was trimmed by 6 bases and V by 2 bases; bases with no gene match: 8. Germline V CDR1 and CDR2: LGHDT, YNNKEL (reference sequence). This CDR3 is CASSQPKTSGVSGELFF. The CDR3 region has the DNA TGTGCCAGCAGCCAACCCAAGACTAGCGGGGTCTCCGGGGAGCTGTTTTTT.

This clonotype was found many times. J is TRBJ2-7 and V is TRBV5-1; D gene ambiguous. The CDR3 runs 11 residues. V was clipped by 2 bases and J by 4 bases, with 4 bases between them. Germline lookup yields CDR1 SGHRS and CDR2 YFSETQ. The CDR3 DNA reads TGCGCCAGCAGCTTTGATTACGAGCAGTACTTC. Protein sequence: CASSFDYEQYF.

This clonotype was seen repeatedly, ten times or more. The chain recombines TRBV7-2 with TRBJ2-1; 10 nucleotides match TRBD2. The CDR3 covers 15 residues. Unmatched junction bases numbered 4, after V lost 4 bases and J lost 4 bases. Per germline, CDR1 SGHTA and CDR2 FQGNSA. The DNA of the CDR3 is TGTGCCAGCAGCTATAGCGGGGGGCTTTACAATGAGCAGTTCTTC. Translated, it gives CASSYSGGLYNEQFF.

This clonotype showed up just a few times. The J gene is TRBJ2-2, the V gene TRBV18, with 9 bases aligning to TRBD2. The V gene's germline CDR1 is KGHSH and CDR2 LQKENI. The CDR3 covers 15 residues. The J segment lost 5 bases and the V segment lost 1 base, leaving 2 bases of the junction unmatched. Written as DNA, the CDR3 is TGTGCCAGCTCACCACGACTAGCGGAGACCGGGGAGCTGTTTTTT. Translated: CASSPRLAETGELFF.

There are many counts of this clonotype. The CDR3 DNA sequence: TGTGCCAGCAGTACGGGACAGAGGGCATCAGATACGCAGTATTTT. It is translated as CASSTGQRASDTQYF. J is TRBJ2-3 and V is TRBV12-3 or TRBV12-4; 7 bases map to TRBD1. The CDR3 sequence is 15 residues long. The V and J ends lost 5 bases and 4 bases, in that order; junction bases with no gene match: 9.

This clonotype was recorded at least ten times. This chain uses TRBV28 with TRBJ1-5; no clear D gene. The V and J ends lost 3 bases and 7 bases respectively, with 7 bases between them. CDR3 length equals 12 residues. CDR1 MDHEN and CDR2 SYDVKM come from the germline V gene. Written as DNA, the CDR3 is TGTGCCAGCAGTTTTGGTGTCCAGCCCCAGCATTTT. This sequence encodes CASSFGVQPQHF.

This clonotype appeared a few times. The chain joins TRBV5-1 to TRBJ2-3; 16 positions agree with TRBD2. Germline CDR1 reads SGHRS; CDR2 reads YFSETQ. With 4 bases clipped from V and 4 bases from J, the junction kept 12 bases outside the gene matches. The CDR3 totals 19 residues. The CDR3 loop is CASSRRLGLAGGPADTQYF. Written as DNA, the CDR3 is TGCGCCAGCAGCAGACGTCTGGGACTAGCGGGGGGGCCGGCAGATACGCAGTATTTT.

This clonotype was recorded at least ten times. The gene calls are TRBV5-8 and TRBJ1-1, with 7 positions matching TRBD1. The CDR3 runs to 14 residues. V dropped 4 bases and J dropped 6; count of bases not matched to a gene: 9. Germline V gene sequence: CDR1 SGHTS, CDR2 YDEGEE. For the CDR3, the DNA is TGTGCCAGCAGCCTCAGGACAGGTATCGCTGAAGCTTTCTTT. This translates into CASSLRTGIAEAFF.

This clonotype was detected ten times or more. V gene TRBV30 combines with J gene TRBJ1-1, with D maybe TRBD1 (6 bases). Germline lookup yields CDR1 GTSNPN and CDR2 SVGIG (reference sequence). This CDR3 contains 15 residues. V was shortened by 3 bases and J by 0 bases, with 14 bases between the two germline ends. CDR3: CAWSLKQGLNTEAFF. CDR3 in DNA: TGTGCCTGGAGCCTAAAACAGGGTCTGAACACTGAAGCTTTCTTT.

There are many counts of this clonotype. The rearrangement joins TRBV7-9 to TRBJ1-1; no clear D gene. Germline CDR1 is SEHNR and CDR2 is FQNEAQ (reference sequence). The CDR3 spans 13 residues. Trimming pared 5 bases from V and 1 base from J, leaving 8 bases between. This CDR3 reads CASSAGQNTEAFF. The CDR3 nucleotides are TGTGCCAGCAGCGCCGGGCAGAACACTGAAGCTTTCTTT.

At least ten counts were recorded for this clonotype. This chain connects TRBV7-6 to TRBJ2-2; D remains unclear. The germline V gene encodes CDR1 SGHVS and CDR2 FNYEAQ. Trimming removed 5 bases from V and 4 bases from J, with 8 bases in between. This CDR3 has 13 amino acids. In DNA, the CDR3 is TGTGCCAGCAGCGTTGGACGCACCGGGGAGCTGTTTTTT. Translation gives CASSVGRTGELFF. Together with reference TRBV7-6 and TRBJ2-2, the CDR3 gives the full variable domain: GAGVSQSPRYKVTKRGQDVALRCDPISGHVSLYWYRQALGQGPEFLTYFNYEAQQDKSGLPNDRFSAERPEGSISTLTIQRTEQRDSAMYRCASSVGRTGELFFGEGSRLTVL.

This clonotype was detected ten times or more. CDR3 coding DNA: TGTGCCAGCACCACCCTCCTGGGACAGGGGGCGAAGGTAGTGAACACTGAAGCTTTCTTT. This gives the protein CASTTLLGQGAKVVNTEAFF. The genes are TRBV5-6 and TRBJ1-1; 12 bases align to TRBD1. V dropped 6 bases and J dropped 0; count of bases not matched to a gene: 18. The CDR3 has 20 amino acids. Germline V lookup: CDR1 SGHDT, CDR2 YYEEEE.

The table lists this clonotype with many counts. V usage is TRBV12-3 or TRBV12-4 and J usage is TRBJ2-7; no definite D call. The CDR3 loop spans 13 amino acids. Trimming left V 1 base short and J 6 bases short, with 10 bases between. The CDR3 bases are TGTGCCAGCAGTTTAGTTGCGGCGCGCGAGCAGTACTTC. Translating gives CASSLVAAREQYF.

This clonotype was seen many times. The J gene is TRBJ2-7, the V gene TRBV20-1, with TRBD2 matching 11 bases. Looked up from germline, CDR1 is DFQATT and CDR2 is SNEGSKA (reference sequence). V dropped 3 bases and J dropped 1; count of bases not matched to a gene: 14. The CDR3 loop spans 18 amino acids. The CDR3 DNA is TGCAGTGCTAGGGCAACTAGCGGGGGCTCGCTTCCTTCCTACGAGCAGTACTTC. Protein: CSARATSGGSLPSYEQYF.

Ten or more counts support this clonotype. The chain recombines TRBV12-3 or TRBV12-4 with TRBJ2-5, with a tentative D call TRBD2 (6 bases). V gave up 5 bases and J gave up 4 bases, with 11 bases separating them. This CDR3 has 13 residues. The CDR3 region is CASSGGIGETQYF. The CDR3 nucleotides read TGTGCCAGCAGTGGGGGGATTGGAGAGACCCAGTACTTC.

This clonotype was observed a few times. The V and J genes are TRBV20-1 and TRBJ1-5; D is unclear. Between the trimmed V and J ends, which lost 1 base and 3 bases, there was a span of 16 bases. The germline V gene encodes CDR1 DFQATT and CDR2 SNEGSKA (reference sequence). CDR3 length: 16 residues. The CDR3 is CSARALGEKDNQPQHF. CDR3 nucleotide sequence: TGCAGTGCTAGAGCCCTGGGAGAGAAAGACAATCAGCCCCAGCATTTT.

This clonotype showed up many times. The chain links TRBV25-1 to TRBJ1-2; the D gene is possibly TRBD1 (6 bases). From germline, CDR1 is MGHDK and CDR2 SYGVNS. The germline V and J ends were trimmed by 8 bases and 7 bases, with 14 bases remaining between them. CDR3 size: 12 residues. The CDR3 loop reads CASGDIQAGYTF. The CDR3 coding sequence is TGTGCCAGCGGGGACATCCAAGCTGGCTACACCTTC.

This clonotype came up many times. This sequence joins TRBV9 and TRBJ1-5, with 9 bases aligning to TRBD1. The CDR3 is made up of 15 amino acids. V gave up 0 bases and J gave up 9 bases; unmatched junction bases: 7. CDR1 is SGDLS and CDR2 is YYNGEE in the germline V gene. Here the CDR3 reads CASSVDGWGQGPQHF. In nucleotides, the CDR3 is TGTGCCAGCAGCGTAGACGGTTGGGGACAGGGGCCCCAGCATTTT.

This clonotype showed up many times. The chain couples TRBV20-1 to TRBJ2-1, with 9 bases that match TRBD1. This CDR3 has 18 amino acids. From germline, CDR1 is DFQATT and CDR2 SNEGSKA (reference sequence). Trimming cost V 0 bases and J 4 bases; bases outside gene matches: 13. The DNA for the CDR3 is TGCAGTGCTAGAGATGGGGACAGGGCCCCTATTCTTTACAATGAGCAGTTCTTC. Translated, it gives CSARDGDRAPILYNEQFF.

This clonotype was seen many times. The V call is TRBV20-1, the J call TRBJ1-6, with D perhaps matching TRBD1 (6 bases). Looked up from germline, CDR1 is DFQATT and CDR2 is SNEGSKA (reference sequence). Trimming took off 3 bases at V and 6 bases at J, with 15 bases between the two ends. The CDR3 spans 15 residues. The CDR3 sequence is CSASTTGWGNSPLHF. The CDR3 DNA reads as TGCAGTGCTAGTACTACAGGGTGGGGTAATTCACCCCTCCACTTT.

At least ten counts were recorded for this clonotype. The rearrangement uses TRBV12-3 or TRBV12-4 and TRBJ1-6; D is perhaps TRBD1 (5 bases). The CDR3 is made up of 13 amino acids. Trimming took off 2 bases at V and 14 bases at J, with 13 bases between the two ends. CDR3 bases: TGTGCCAGCAGTTTACCGGGTGGGGGGGCCCTCCACTTT. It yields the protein CASSLPGGGALHF.

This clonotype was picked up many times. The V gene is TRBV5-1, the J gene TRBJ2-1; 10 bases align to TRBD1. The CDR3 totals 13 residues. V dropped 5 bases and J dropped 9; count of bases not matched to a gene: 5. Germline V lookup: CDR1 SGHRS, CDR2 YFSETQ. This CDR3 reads CASSRTGGTEQFF. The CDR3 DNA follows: TGCGCCAGCAGTCGGACAGGGGGTACTGAGCAGTTCTTC. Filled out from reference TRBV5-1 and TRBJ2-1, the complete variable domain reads KAGVTQTPRYLIKTRGQQVTLSCSPISGHRSVSWYQQTPGQGLQFLFEYFSETQRNKGNFPGRFSGRQFSNSRSEMNVSTLELGDSALYLCASSRTGGTEQFFGPGTRLTVL.

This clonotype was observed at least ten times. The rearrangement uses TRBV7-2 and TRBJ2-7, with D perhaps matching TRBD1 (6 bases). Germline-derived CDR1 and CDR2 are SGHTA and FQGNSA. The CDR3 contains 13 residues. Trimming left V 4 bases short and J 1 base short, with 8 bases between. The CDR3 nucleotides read TGTGCCAGCAGCTACAGGGATTCCTACGAGCAGTACTTC. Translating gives CASSYRDSYEQYF.